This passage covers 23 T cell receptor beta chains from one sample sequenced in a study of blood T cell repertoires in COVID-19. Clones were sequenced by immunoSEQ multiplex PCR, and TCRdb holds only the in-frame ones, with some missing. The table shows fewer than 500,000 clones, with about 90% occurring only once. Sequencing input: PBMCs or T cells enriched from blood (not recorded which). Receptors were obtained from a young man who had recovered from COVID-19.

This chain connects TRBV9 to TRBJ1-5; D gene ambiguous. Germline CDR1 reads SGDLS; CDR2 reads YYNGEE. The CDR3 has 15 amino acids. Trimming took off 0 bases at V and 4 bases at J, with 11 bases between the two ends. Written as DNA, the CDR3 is TGTGCCAGCAGCGTAGCTGAGACACCTAATCAGCCCCAGCATTTT. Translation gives CASSVAETPNQPQHF.

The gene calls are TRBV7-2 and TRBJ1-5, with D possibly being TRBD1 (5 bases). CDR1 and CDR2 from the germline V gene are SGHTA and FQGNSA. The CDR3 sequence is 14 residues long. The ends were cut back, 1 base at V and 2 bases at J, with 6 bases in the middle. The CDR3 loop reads CASSLEGGNQPQHF. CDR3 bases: TGTGCCAGCAGCTTAGAAGGGGGCAATCAGCCCCAGCATTTT.

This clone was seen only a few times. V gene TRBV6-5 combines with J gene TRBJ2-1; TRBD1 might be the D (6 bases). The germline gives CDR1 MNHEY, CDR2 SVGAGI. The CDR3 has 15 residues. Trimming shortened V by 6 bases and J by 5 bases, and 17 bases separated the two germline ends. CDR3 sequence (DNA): TGTGCCAGCAGCTCCACGGGGCAGGGGAACAATGAGCAGTTCTTC. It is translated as CASSSTGQGNNEQFF.

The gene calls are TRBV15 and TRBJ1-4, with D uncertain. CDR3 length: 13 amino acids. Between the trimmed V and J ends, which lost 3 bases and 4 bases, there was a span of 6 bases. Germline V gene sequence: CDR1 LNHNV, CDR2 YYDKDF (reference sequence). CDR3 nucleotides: TGTGCCACCAGCAGGCAGGTTAATGAAAAACTGTTTTTT. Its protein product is CATSRQVNEKLFF.

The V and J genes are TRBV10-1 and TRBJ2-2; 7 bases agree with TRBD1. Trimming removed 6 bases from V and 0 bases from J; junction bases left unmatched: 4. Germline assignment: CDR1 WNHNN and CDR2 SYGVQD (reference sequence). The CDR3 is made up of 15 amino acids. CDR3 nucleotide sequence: TGCGCCAGCAGCGCCGGGACAGCGAACACCGGGGAGCTGTTTTTT. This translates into CASSAGTANTGELFF.

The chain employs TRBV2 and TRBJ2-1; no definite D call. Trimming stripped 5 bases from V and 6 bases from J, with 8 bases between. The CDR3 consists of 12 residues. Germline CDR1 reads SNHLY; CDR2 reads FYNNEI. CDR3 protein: CASSLDTNEQFF. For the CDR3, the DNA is TGTGCCAGCAGTTTAGACACCAATGAGCAGTTCTTC.

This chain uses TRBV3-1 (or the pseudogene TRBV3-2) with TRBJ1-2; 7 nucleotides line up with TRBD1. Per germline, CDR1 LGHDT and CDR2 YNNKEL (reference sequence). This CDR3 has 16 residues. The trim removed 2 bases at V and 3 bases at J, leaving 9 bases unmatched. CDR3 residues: CASSQTLTGEDYGYTF. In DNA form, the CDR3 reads TGTGCCAGCAGCCAAACTCTCACAGGGGAAGACTATGGCTACACCTTC.

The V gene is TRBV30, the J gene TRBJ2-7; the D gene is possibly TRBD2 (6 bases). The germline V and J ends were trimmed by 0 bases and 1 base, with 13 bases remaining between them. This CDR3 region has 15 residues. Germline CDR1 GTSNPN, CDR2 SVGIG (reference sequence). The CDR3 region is CAWSVPAEGSYEQYF. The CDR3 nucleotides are TGTGCCTGGAGTGTCCCGGCGGAGGGGTCCTACGAGCAGTACTTC.

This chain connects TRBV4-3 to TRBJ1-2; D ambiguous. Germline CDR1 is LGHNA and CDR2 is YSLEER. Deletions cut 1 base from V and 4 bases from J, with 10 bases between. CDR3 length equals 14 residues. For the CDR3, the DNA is TGCGCCAGCAGCCAAGTCACGGGTAGCTATGGCTACACCTTC. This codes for CASSQVTGSYGYTF.

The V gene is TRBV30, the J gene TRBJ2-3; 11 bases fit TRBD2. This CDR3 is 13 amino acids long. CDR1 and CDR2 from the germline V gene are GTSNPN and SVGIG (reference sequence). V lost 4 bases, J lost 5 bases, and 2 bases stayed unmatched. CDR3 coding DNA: TGTGCCTGGAAACTAGCGGGGGTAGATACGCAGTATTTT. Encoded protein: CAWKLAGVDTQYF.

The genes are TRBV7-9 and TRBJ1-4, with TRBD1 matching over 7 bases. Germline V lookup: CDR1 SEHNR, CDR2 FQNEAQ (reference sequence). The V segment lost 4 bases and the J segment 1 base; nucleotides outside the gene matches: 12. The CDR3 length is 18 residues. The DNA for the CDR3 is TGTGCCAGCAGCTCCACCGTTGTAGGGGGCAGAACTAATGAAAAACTGTTTTTT. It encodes CASSSTVVGGRTNEKLFF. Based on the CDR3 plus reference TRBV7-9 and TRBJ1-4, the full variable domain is DTGVSQNPRHKITKRGQNVTFRCDPISEHNRLYWYRQTLGQGPEFLTYFQNEAQLEKSRLLSDRFSAERPKGSFSTLEIQRTEQGDSAMYLCASSSTVVGGRTNEKLFFGSGTQLSVL.

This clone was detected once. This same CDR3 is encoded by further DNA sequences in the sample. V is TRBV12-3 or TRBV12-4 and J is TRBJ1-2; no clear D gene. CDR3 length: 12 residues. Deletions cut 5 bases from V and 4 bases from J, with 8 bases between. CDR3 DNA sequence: TGTGCCAGCAGTCCGGGTCTCTATGGCTACACCTTC. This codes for CASSPGLYGYTF.

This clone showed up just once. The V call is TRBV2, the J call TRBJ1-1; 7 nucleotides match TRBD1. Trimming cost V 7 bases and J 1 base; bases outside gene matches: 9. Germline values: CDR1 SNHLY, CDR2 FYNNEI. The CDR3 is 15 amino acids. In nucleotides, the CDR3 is TGTGCCAGCATCCACCCGGGACAGTCGAACACTGAAGCTTTCTTT. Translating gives CASIHPGQSNTEAFF.

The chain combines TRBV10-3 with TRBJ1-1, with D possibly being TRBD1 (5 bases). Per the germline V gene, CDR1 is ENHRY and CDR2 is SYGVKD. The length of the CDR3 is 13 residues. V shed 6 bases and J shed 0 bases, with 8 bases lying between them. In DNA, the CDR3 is TGTGCCATCAGGGACACCCTGAACACTGAAGCTTTCTTT. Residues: CAIRDTLNTEAFF.

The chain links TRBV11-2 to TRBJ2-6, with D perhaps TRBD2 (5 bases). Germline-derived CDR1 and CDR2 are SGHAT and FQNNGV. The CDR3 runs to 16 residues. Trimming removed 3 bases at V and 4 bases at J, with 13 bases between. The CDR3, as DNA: TGTGCCAGCAGCTTTTCGGGGTTGAGAGGGGCCAACGTCCTGACTTTC. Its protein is CASSFSGLRGANVLTF.

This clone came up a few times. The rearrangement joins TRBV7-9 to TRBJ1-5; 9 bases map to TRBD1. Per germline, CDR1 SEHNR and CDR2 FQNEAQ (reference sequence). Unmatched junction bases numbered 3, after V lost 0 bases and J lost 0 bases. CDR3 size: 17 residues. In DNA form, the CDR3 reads TGTGCCAGCAGCTTAGCGGGGACAGGGAATAGCAATCAGCCCCAGCATTTT. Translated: CASSLAGTGNSNQPQHF.

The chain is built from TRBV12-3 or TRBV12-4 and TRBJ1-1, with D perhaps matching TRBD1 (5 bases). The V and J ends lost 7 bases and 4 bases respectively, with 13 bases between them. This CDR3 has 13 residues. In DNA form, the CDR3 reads TGTGCCAGCACCCGGATAGGGGCCACTGAAGCTTTCTTT. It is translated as CASTRIGATEAFF.

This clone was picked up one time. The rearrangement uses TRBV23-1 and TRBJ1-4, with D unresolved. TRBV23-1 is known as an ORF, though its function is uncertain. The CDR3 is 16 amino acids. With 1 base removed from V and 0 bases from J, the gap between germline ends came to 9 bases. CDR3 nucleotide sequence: TGCGCCAGCAGTCAATTCAATAGCGCAACTAATGAAAAACTGTTTTTT. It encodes CASSQFNSATNEKLFF.

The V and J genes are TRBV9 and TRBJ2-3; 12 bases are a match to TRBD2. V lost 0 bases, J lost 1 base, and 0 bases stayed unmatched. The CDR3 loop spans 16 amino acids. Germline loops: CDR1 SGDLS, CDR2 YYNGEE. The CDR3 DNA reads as TGTGCCAGCAGCGTAGGGACTAGCGGGGGCACAGATACGCAGTATTTT. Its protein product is CASSVGTSGGTDTQYF. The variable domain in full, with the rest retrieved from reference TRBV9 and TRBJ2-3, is DSGVTQTPKHLITATGQRVTLRCSPRSGDLSVYWYQQSLDQGLQFLIQYYNGEERAKGNILERFSAQQFPDLHSELNLSSLELGDSALYFCASSVGTSGGTDTQYFGPGTRLTVL.

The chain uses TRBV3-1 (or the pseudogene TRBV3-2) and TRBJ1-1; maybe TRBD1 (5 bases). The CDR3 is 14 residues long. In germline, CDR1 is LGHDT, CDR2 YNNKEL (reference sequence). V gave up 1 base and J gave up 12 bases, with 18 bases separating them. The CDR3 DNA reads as TGTGCCAGCAGCCAAGCCCCAGGGTTGGATAGAACTTTCTTT. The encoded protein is CASSQAPGLDRTFF.

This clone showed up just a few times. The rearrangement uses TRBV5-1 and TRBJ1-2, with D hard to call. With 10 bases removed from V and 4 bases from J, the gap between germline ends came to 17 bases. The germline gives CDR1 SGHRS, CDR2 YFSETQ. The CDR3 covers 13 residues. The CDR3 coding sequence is TGCGCCTTCCCTCCCCGGTTCGGCTATGGCTACACCTTC. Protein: CAFPPRFGYGYTF.

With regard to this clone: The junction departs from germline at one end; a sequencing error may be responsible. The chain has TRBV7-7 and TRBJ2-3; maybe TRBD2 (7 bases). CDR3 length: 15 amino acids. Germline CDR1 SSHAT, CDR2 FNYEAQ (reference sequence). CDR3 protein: CASSLGEGGTDTQYF. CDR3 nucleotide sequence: TGTGCTAGCAGCTTAGGTGAGGGGGGGACAGATACGCAGTATTTT. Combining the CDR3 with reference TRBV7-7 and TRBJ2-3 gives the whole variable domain GAGVSQSPRYKVTKRGQDVTLRCDPISSHATLYWYQQALGQGPEFLTYFNYEAQPDKSGLPSDRFSAERPEGSISTLTIQRTEQRDSAMYRCASSLGEGGTDTQYFGPGTRLTVL.

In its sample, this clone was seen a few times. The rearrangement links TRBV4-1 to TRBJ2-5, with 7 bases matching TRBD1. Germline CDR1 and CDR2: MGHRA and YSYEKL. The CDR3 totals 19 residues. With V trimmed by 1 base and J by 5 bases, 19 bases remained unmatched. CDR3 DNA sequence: TGCGCCAGCAGCCAAGCTCTCGGCCTGGTCCGGAACAGGGGTGAGACCCAGTACTTC. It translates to CASSQALGLVRNRGETQYF.